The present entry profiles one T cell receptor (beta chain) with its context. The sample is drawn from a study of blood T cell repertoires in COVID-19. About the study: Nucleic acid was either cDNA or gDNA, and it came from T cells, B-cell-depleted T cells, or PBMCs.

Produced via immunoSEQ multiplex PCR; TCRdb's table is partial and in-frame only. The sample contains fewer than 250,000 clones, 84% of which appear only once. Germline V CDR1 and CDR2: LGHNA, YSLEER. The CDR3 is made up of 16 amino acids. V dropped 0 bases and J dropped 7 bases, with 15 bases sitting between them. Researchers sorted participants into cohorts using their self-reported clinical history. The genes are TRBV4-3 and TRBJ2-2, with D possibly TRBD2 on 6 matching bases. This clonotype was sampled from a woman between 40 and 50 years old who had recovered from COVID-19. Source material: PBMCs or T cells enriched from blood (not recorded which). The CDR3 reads CASSQELGQGGGELFF. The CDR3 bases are TGCGCCAGCAGCCAAGAACTTGGGCAGGGAGGCGGGGAGCTGTTTTTT.